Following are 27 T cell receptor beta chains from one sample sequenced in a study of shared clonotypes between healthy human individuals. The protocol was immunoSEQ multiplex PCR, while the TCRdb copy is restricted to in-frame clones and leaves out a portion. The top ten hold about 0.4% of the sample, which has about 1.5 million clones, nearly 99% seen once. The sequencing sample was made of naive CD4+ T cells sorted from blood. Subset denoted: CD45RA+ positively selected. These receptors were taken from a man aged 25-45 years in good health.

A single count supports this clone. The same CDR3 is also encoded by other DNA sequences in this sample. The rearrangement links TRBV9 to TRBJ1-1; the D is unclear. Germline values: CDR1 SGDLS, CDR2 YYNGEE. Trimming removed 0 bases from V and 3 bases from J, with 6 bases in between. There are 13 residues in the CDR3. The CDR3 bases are TGTGCCAGCAGCGTAGTGCCAGACACTGAAGCTTTCTTT. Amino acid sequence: CASSVVPDTEAFF.

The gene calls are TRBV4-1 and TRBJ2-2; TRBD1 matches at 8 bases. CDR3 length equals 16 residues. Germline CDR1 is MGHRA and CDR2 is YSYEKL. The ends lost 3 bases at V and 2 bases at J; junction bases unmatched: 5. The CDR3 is CASSQADRGNTGELFF. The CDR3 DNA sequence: TGCGCCAGCAGCCAGGCCGACAGGGGCAACACCGGGGAGCTGTTTTTT.

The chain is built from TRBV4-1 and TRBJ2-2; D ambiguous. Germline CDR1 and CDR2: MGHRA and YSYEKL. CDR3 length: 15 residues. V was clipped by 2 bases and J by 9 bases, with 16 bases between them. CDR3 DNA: TGCGCCAGCAGCCAACCAGGCCGTATTGAGCGGGAGCTGTTTTTT. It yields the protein CASSQPGRIERELFF.

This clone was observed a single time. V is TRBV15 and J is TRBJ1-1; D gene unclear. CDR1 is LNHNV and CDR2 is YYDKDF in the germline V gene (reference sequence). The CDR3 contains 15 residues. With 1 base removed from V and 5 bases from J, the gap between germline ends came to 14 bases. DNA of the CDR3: TGTGCCACCAGCAGAGTACGGGGTTCGGGAACTGAAGCTTTCTTT. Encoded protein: CATSRVRGSGTEAFF.

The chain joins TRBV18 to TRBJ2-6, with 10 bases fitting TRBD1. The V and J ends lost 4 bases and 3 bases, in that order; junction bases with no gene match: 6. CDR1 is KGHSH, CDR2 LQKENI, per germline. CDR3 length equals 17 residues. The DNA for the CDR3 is TGTGCCAGCTCACGCCCGGACAGGGGGATTGGGGCCAACGTCCTGACTTTC. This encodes CASSRPDRGIGANVLTF.

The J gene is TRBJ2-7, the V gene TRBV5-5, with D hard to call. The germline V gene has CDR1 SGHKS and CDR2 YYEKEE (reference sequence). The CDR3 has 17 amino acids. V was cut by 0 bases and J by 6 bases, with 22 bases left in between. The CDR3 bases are TGTGCCAGCAGCTTGGTGCCAGGTACGACAATGCGGAGCGAGCAGTACTTC. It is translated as CASSLVPGTTMRSEQYF.

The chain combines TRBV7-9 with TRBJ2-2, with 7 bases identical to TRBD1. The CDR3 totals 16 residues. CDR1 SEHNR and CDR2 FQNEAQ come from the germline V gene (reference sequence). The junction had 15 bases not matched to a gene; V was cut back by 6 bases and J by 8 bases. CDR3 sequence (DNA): TGTGCCAGCAGTCGCGACAGGGTCGTCGAGGCTGGGGAGCTGTTTTTT. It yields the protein CASSRDRVVEAGELFF.

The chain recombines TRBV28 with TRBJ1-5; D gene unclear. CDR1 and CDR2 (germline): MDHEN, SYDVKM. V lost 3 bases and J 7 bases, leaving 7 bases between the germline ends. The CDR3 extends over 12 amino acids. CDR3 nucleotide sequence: TGTGCCAGCAGTTTGGATATGCAGCCCCAGCATTTT. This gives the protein CASSLDMQPQHF.

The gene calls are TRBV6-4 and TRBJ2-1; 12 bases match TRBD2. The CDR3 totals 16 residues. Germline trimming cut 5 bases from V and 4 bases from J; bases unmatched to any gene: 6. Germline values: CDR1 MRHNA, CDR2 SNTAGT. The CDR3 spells CASSSGLAGGYNEQFF. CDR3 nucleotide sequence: TGTGCCAGCAGTTCAGGGCTAGCGGGAGGGTACAATGAGCAGTTCTTC.

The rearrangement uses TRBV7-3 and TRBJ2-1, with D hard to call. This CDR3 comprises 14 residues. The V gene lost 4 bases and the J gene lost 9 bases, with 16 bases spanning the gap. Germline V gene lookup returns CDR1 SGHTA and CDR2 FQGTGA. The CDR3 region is CASSSHGLGGEQFF. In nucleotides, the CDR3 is TGTGCCAGCAGCTCCCACGGCCTTGGCGGTGAGCAGTTCTTC.

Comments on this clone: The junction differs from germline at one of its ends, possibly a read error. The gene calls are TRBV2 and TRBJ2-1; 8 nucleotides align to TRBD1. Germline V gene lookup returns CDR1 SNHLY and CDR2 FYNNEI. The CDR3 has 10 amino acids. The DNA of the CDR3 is TGTGCCAGCAGGCGACAGGGGTGGATCTTC. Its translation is CASRRQGWIF.

The CDR3 reads CASPPIRQVGTEAFF. CDR3 DNA sequence: TGTGCCAGCCCCCCCATTCGACAGGTAGGCACTGAAGCTTTCTTT. This chain connects TRBV28 to TRBJ1-1; perhaps TRBD1 as D (6 bases). V lost 8 bases and J lost 4, with 20 bases in between. Germline V gene sequence: CDR1 MDHEN, CDR2 SYDVKM. The CDR3 contains 15 residues. Based on the CDR3 plus reference TRBV28 and TRBJ1-1, the full variable domain is DVKVTQSSRYLVKRTGEKVFLECVQDMDHENMFWYRQDPGLGLRLIYFSYDVKMKEKGDIPEGYSVSREKKERFSLILESASTNQTSMYLCASPPIRQVGTEAFFGQGTRLTVV.

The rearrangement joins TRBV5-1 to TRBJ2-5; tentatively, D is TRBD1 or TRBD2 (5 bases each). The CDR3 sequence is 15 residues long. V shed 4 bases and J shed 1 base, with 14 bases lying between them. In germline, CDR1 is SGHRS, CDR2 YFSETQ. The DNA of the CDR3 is TGCGCCAGCAGCCGGGACGGACCCAGCCAAGAGACCCAGTACTTC. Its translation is CASSRDGPSQETQYF.

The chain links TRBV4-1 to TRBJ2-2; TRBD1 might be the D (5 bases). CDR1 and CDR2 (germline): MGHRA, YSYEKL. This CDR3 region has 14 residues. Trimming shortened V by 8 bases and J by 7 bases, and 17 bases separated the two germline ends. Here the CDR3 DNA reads TGCGCCAGCTCATCAACCAGGGCGGACGGGGAGCTGTTTTTT. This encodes CASSSTRADGELFF.

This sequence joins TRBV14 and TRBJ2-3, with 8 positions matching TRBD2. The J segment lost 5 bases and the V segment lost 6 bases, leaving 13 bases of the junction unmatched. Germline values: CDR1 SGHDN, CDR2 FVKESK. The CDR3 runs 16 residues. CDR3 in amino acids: CASSREREIVGDTQYF. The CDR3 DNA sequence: TGTGCCAGCAGTCGAGAGCGGGAGATTGTGGGAGATACGCAGTATTTT.

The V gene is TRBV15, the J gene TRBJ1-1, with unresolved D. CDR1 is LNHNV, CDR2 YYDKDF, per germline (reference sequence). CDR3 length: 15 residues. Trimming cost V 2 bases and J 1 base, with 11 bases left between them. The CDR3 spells CATSRLSWGNTEAFF. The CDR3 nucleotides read TGTGCCACCAGCAGACTGAGTTGGGGGAACACTGAAGCTTTCTTT.

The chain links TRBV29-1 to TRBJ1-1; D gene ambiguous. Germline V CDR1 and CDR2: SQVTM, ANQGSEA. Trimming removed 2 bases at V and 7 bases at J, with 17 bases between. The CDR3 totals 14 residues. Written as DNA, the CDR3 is TGCAGCGTTGAAACCCGGGCCCGGGGTTATGAAGCTTTCTTT. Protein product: CSVETRARGYEAFF.

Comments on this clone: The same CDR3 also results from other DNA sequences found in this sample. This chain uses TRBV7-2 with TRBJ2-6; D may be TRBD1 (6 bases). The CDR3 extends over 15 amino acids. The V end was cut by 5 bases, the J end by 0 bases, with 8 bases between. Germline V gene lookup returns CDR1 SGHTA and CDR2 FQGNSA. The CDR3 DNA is TGTGCCAGCAGCCCACAGGGCTCTGGGGCCAACGTCCTGACTTTC. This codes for CASSPQGSGANVLTF.

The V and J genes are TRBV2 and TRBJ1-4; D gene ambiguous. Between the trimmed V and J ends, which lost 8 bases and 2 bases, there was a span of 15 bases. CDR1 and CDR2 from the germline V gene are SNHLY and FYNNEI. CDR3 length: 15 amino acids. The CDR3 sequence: CASHRGRVTNEKLFF. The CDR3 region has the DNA TGTGCCAGCCACCGTGGGCGGGTGACTAATGAAAAACTGTTTTTT.

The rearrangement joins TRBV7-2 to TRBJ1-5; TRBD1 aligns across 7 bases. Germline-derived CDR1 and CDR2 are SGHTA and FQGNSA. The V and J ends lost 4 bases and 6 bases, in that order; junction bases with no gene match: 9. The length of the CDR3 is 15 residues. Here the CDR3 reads CASSYPGGAGQPQHF. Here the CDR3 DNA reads TGTGCCAGCAGCTATCCAGGGGGAGCGGGTCAGCCCCAGCATTTT.

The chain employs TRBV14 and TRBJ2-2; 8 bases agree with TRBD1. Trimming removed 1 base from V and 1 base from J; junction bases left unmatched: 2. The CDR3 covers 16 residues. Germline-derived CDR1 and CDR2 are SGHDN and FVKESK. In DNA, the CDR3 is TGTGCCAGCAGCCAAGCCGGGACAGGGAACACCGGGGAGCTGTTTTTT. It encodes CASSQAGTGNTGELFF.

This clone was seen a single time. For the CDR3, the DNA is TGTGCCAGCACAGACAGGGCGAGAAACACTGAAGCTTTCTTT. It codes for CASTDRARNTEAFF. This chain links TRBV27 with TRBJ1-1; 7 bases are a match to TRBD1. V lost 7 bases to trimming and J lost 2 bases; unmatched junction nucleotides: 7. Germline V gene sequence: CDR1 MNHEY, CDR2 SMNVEV (reference sequence). The CDR3 runs 14 residues.

CDR3 loop: CSVWGGTGGSEQYF. The CDR3 bases are TGCAGCGTTTGGGGGGGGACGGGAGGCTCCGAGCAGTACTTC. The genes are TRBV29-1 and TRBJ2-7; TRBD2 agrees at 7 bases. Germline CDR1 SQVTM, CDR2 ANQGSEA. The CDR3 is made up of 14 amino acids. Germline trimming cut 5 bases from V and 6 bases from J; bases unmatched to any gene: 13.

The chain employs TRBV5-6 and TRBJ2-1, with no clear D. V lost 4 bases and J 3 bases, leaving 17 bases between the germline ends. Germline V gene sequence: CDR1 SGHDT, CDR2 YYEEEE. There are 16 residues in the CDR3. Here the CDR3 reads CASSIRPPQDYNEQFF. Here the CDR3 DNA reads TGTGCCAGCAGCATCAGGCCGCCCCAAGACTACAATGAGCAGTTCTTC.

This CDR3 reads CASSLALTNEKLFF. The DNA of the CDR3 is TGTGCCAGCAGTTTAGCCCTTACTAATGAAAAACTGTTTTTT. The gene calls are TRBV28 and TRBJ1-4; D is uncertain. Germline CDR1 is MDHEN and CDR2 is SYDVKM. Trimming left V 2 bases short and J 2 bases short, with 6 bases between. This CDR3 spans 14 amino acids.

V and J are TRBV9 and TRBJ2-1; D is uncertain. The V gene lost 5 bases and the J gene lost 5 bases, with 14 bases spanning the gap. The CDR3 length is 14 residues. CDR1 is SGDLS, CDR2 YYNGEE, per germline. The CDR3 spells CASSYRVENNEQFF. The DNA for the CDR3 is TGTGCCAGCAGTTATAGGGTCGAAAACAATGAGCAGTTCTTC.

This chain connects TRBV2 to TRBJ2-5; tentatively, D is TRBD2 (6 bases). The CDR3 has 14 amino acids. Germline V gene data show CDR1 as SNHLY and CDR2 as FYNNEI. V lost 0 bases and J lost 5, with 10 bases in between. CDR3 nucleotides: TGTGCCAGCAGTGAAGCCTTAGCGGCGGAGACCCAGTACTTC. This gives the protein CASSEALAAETQYF.